The sequence of this T cell receptor beta chain was determined in a study of T cells in Graves' hyperthyroidism and ophthalmopathy. This clonotype was found once. TCR beta CDR3 region amplification was performed from RNA transcripts. Initially, a first-round RT-PCR of the TCR CDR3 employed the HTBI primer set. One entry per CDR3 protein, called by TCRdb with MiXCR from the multiplex PCR reads. The table lists nearly 750,000 distinct CDR3 sequences, about 35% of them singletons. This CDR3 region has 13 residues. V lost 7 bases, J lost 0 bases, and 5 bases stayed unmatched. In germline, CDR1 is SQVTM, CDR2 ANQGSEA.

This TCR was sampled from a middle-aged woman with Graves' hyperthyroidism. This chain joins TRBV29-1 and TRBJ2-7; 8 nucleotides line up with TRBD1. Source material: blood. CDR3 DNA sequence: TGCAGCGCATCGGGACAGGCCTCCTACGAGCAGTACTTC. Its translation is CSASGQASYEQYF.